Presented here are 6 T cell receptor beta chains from one specimen sequenced in a study of shared clonotypes between healthy human individuals. The assay was immunoSEQ multiplex PCR, and TCRdb's table has in-frame clones only and misses some. The data show some 2,500,000 clones, approximately 93% seen once. The sequencing input was naive CD4+ T cells from PBMCs. As to subset: CD45RA+ positively selected. The receptors were gathered from a young man in good health. Some clones in this sample may be carry-over from other donors' samples.

The rearrangement joins TRBV28 to TRBJ1-1; maybe TRBD1 (5 bases). Trimming took 1 base from V and 10 from J, leaving 10 bases between them. The CDR3 sequence is 12 residues long. CDR1 and CDR2 from the germline V gene are MDHEN and SYDVKM. The CDR3 sequence is CASSLSAGRAFF. CDR3 nucleotides: TGTGCCAGCAGTTTATCCGCAGGGAGAGCTTTCTTT.

This rearrangement joins TRBV14 to TRBJ2-3; D remains unclear. Germline values: CDR1 SGHDN, CDR2 FVKESK. The CDR3 runs to 12 residues. Trimming shortened V by 0 bases and J by 7 bases, and 5 bases separated the two germline ends. DNA for the CDR3: TGTGCCAGCAGCCAAGATACGAATACGCAGTATTTT. As protein: CASSQDTNTQYF.

Concerning this clone: This specimen includes other DNA sequences encoding the same CDR3. CDR3 bases: TGCGCCAGCAGCTGGGGCGGGCAGCAAGAGACCCAGTACTTC. It encodes CASSWGGQQETQYF. V gene TRBV5-1 combines with J gene TRBJ2-5; the D gene could be TRBD1 or TRBD2 (5 bases each). Trimming pared 3 bases from V and 2 bases from J, leaving 11 bases between. This CDR3 has 14 amino acids. Germline CDR1 reads SGHRS; CDR2 reads YFSETQ. Full variable domain (rest looked up from reference TRBV5-1 and TRBJ2-5): KAGVTQTPRYLIKTRGQQVTLSCSPISGHRSVSWYQQTPGQGLQFLFEYFSETQRNKGNFPGRFSGRQFSNSRSEMNVSTLELGDSALYLCASSWGGQQETQYFGPGTRLLVL.

The chain carries TRBV27 and TRBJ2-1, with 8 bases lining up with TRBD2. Germline CDR1 and CDR2: MNHEY and SMNVEV (reference sequence). V lost 6 bases and J lost 9; bases outside the gene matches: 7. The CDR3 spans 13 residues. The CDR3 is CASRPGLGGEQFF. CDR3 nucleotide sequence: TGTGCCAGCAGGCCGGGACTAGGAGGTGAGCAGTTCTTC.

The chain employs TRBV6-5 and TRBJ2-7, with 7 bases matching TRBD2. Germline CDR1 reads MNHEY; CDR2 reads SVGAGI. This CDR3 region has 14 residues. V lost 5 bases to trimming and J lost 3 bases; unmatched junction nucleotides: 7. CDR3 sequence: CASSRSGKYYEQYF. The CDR3 region has the DNA TGTGCCAGCAGTAGAAGCGGGAAGTACTACGAGCAGTACTTC.

This chain links TRBV28 with TRBJ2-1; 11 positions agree with TRBD2. V trimming: 6 bases; J trimming: 5 bases; junction bases outside the gene matches: 6. The CDR3 consists of 15 residues. Germline-derived CDR1 and CDR2 are MDHEN and SYDVKM. CDR3 sequence: CASSHRLAGNNEQFF. The DNA of the CDR3 is TGTGCCAGCAGCCATCGACTAGCGGGAAACAATGAGCAGTTCTTC.